A selection of T cell receptor beta chains follows, all from one sample in a study of blood T cell repertoires in COVID-19. The method was immunoSEQ multiplex PCR; TCRdb's version includes in-frame clones alone and lacks a portion of them. The sample lists approximately 200,000 clones; almost 85% were seen once. Sequencing was carried out using peripheral blood. The receptor set was obtained from a human donor with acute or convalescent COVID-19. The donor label of this sample is uncertain. The CDR3 runs from the conserved cysteine through the conserved F or W. D genes are given only for firm matches. Clone sizes are given selectively: once, few, many, or a class where the clone is expanded.

j_gene: TRBJ1-6; d_gene: .; abundance: few; v_gene: TRBV25-1; len: 14; CDR3nt: TGTGCCAGCACTTTGGGGAGTCAGAATTCACCCCTCCACTTT; CDR3aa: CASTLGSQNSPLHF
j_gene: TRBJ2-1; d_gene: TRBD1; abundance: .; v_gene: TRBV5-6; len: 15; CDR3nt: TGTGCCAGCAGCCTACCGGGACAGGGGGTCTATGAGCAGTTCTTC; CDR3aa: CASSLPGQGVYEQFF
j_gene: TRBJ1-6; d_gene: TRBD1; abundance: .; v_gene: TRBV11-2; len: 15; CDR3nt: TGTGCCAGCAGCCCTGACAGGGTGGTTAATTCACCCCTCCACTTT; CDR3aa: CASSPDRVVNSPLHF
j_gene: TRBJ2-2; d_gene: TRBD2; abundance: .; v_gene: TRBV3-1/TRBV3-2; len: 16; CDR3nt: TGTGCCAGCAGCAGAACTAGCGGGGCTAACACCGGGGAGCTGTTTTTT; CDR3aa: CASSRTSGANTGELFF
j_gene: TRBJ2-5; d_gene: TRBD2; abundance: .; v_gene: TRBV29-1; len: 13; CDR3nt: TGCAGCGTTGGGACTAGCGGGATAGAGACCCAGTACTTC; CDR3aa: CSVGTSGIETQYF
j_gene: TRBJ1-2; d_gene: .; abundance: .; v_gene: TRBV30; len: 15; CDR3nt: TGTGCCTGGAGTGTGTCAGGGCCTTCTAACTATGGCTACACCTTC; CDR3aa: CAWSVSGPSNYGYTF
j_gene: TRBJ1-4; d_gene: TRBD1; abundance: .; v_gene: TRBV27; len: 14; CDR3nt: TGTGCCAGCAGTTTCCGGACAGGGCGTGAAAAACTGTTTTTT; CDR3aa: CASSFRTGREKLFF
j_gene: TRBJ1-5; d_gene: TRBD1; abundance: few; v_gene: TRBV9; len: 14; CDR3nt: TGTGCCAGCAGCGACGGACAGGGCAATCAGCCCCAGCATTTT; CDR3aa: CASSDGQGNQPQHF
j_gene: TRBJ2-6; d_gene: .; abundance: .; v_gene: TRBV5-8; len: 14; CDR3nt: TGTGCCAGCATTTTATTCTCTGGGGCCAACGTCCTGACTTTC; CDR3aa: CASILFSGANVLTF
j_gene: TRBJ2-3; d_gene: TRBD2; abundance: .; v_gene: TRBV6-4; len: 15; CDR3nt: TGTGCCAGCAGTCGGGCTAGCGGGCGCACAGATACGCAGTATTTT; CDR3aa: CASSRASGRTDTQYF
j_gene: TRBJ2-7; d_gene: .; abundance: .; v_gene: TRBV21-1; len: 15; CDR3nt: TGTGCCAGCAGCAAAAACGCAGGGGGCTGCTACGAGCAGTACTTC; CDR3aa: CASSKNAGGCYEQYF
j_gene: TRBJ2-2; d_gene: TRBD1; abundance: .; v_gene: TRBV19; len: 16; CDR3nt: TGTGCCAGTAGTCGGTCGGGACAGATAAACACCGGGGAGCTGTTTTTT; CDR3aa: CASSRSGQINTGELFF
j_gene: TRBJ2-3; d_gene: TRBD2; abundance: .; v_gene: TRBV5-1; len: 14; CDR3nt: TGCGCCAGCAGCTTCGCGGGGGACACAGATACGCAGTATTTT; CDR3aa: CASSFAGDTDTQYF
j_gene: TRBJ2-5; d_gene: .; abundance: .; v_gene: TRBV3-1/TRBV3-2; len: 16; CDR3nt: TGTGCCAGCAGCCAAGGTCAAGGGACGGAGGGGGAGACCCAGTACTTC; CDR3aa: CASSQGQGTEGETQYF
j_gene: TRBJ1-1; d_gene: .; abundance: few; v_gene: TRBV10-2; len: 13; CDR3nt: TGCGCCAGCAGTGAACAGGGAAGCACTGAAGCTTTCTTT; CDR3aa: CASSEQGSTEAFF
j_gene: TRBJ1-1; d_gene: .; abundance: once; v_gene: TRBV28; len: 14; CDR3nt: TGTGCCAGCAGTACTCCGGGGGTGTGGACTGAAGCTTTCTTT; CDR3aa: CASSTPGVWTEAFF
j_gene: TRBJ2-4; d_gene: .; abundance: .; v_gene: TRBV19; len: 14; CDR3nt: TGTGCCAGTAGTATGGTCGAGGCCAAAAACATTCAGTACTTC; CDR3aa: CASSMVEAKNIQYF
j_gene: TRBJ2-1; d_gene: TRBD2; abundance: .; v_gene: TRBV4-2; len: 17; CDR3nt: TGTGCCAGCAGCCAGGGCCCGGGACTAGCAGCAGACAATGAGCAGTTCTTC; CDR3aa: CASSQGPGLAADNEQFF
j_gene: TRBJ1-3; d_gene: .; abundance: .; v_gene: TRBV2; len: 12; CDR3nt: TGTGCCAGCAGTGAACAGGGAGGTCGGGGATATTTT; CDR3aa: CASSEQGGRGYF
j_gene: TRBJ2-5; d_gene: TRBD1; abundance: once; v_gene: TRBV7-2; len: 15; CDR3nt: TGTGCCAGCAGCTCCACAGGGGGCCGCTGGGAGACCCAGTACTTC; CDR3aa: CASSSTGGRWETQYF
j_gene: TRBJ2-7; d_gene: TRBD2; abundance: .; v_gene: TRBV7-9; len: 13; CDR3nt: TGTGCCACAACCACAGCGGGAGGGCGTGAGCAGTACTTC; CDR3aa: CATTTAGGREQYF
j_gene: TRBJ2-1; d_gene: .; abundance: .; v_gene: TRBV6-6; len: 12; CDR3nt: TGTGGTAGCGGAACCTCCTACAATGAGCAGTTCTTC; CDR3aa: CGSGTSYNEQFF
j_gene: TRBJ1-5; d_gene: .; abundance: few; v_gene: TRBV19; len: 17; CDR3nt: TGTGCCAGTAGTATAGGTGATGCGGGGCGGGTTAATCAGCCCCAGCATTTT; CDR3aa: CASSIGDAGRVNQPQHF
j_gene: TRBJ1-5; d_gene: .; abundance: .; v_gene: TRBV18; len: 13; CDR3nt: TGTGCCAGCTCACCGGGTGAGGGTCAGCCCCAGCATTTT; CDR3aa: CASSPGEGQPQHF
j_gene: TRBJ2-3; d_gene: TRBD2; abundance: .; v_gene: TRBV11-3; len: 17; CDR3nt: TGTGCCAGCAGCTTAAGTGGAGGTAGCGGGAGTACAGATACGCAGTATTTT; CDR3aa: CASSLSGGSGSTDTQYF
j_gene: TRBJ2-5; d_gene: TRBD1; abundance: few; v_gene: TRBV12-3/TRBV12-4; len: 13; CDR3nt: TGTGCCAGCATGAGGGACAGGGGAGAGACCCAGTACTTC; CDR3aa: CASMRDRGETQYF
j_gene: TRBJ2-5; d_gene: .; abundance: .; v_gene: TRBV29-1; len: 14; CDR3nt: TGCAGCGTCCTCGACCGAGGGTCCCAAGAGACCCAGTACTTC; CDR3aa: CSVLDRGSQETQYF
j_gene: TRBJ1-5; d_gene: .; abundance: .; v_gene: TRBV3-1/TRBV3-2; len: 14; CDR3nt: TGTGCCAGCAGCCAAGCGACGGGGAATCAGCCCCAGCATTTT; CDR3aa: CASSQATGNQPQHF
j_gene: TRBJ1-5; d_gene: .; abundance: .; v_gene: TRBV5-6; len: 14; CDR3nt: TGTGCCAGCAGCTTACAGGGATCGAATCAGCCCCAGCATTTT; CDR3aa: CASSLQGSNQPQHF
j_gene: TRBJ2-7; d_gene: TRBD2; abundance: once; v_gene: TRBV15; len: 17; CDR3nt: TGTGCCACCAGCAGAGATCGCGGGACTAGCGCTACCTACGAGCAGTACTTC; CDR3aa: CATSRDRGTSATYEQYF
j_gene: TRBJ1-2; d_gene: .; abundance: .; v_gene: TRBV12-3/TRBV12-4; len: 13; CDR3nt: TGTGCCAGCAGCCGAGGACAGCCTGATGGCTACACCTTC; CDR3aa: CASSRGQPDGYTF
j_gene: TRBJ2-1; d_gene: .; abundance: .; v_gene: TRBV2; len: 15; CDR3nt: TGTGCCAGCAGTGAAGGCCTGCAGGGATCCAATGAGCAGTTCTTC; CDR3aa: CASSEGLQGSNEQFF
j_gene: TRBJ1-6; d_gene: TRBD1; abundance: once; v_gene: TRBV2; len: 15; CDR3nt: TGTGCCAGCAGGACAGGGGCTTTCACTAATTCACCCCTCCACTTT; CDR3aa: CASRTGAFTNSPLHF
j_gene: TRBJ2-2; d_gene: TRBD2; abundance: .; v_gene: TRBV5-1; len: 16; CDR3nt: TGCGCCAGCAGCTCCGGACTAGTAGTCGGATCCGGGGAGCTGTTTTTT; CDR3aa: CASSSGLVVGSGELFF
j_gene: TRBJ2-7; d_gene: .; abundance: .; v_gene: TRBV6-2/TRBV6-3; len: 13; CDR3nt: TGTGCCAGCAGTTACCCCCATAGCGACGAGCAGTACTTC; CDR3aa: CASSYPHSDEQYF
j_gene: TRBJ2-3; d_gene: TRBD2; abundance: few; v_gene: TRBV6-4; len: 13; CDR3nt: TGTGCCAGCAGTACTAGCGGGATGGATACGCAGTATTTT; CDR3aa: CASSTSGMDTQYF
j_gene: TRBJ1-1; d_gene: .; abundance: .; v_gene: TRBV10-3; len: 15; CDR3nt: TGTGCCATCAGTGAGTCGAGGACAGCTCCTCCTGAAGCTTTCTTT; CDR3aa: CAISESRTAPPEAFF
j_gene: TRBJ1-2; d_gene: TRBD1; abundance: .; v_gene: TRBV28; len: 13; CDR3nt: TGTGCCACTGGGGCCGACAGGGGGCGAGGCTACACCTTC; CDR3aa: CATGADRGRGYTF
j_gene: TRBJ1-2; d_gene: .; abundance: .; v_gene: TRBV19; len: 13; CDR3nt: TGTGCCAGTAGCATTCAAACTAACTATGGCTACACCTTC; CDR3aa: CASSIQTNYGYTF
j_gene: TRBJ2-7; d_gene: TRBD1; abundance: .; v_gene: TRBV30; len: 15; CDR3nt: TGTGCCTGGAGTGTAGTTAGGACAGGGGCCCACGAGCAGTACTTC; CDR3aa: CAWSVVRTGAHEQYF
j_gene: TRBJ2-1; d_gene: TRBD2; abundance: .; v_gene: TRBV5-1; len: 15; CDR3nt: TGCGCCAGCAGCCCGACTAGCGGGAGAGGGAATGAGCAGTTCTTC; CDR3aa: CASSPTSGRGNEQFF
j_gene: TRBJ1-4; d_gene: .; abundance: .; v_gene: TRBV12-3/TRBV12-4; len: 12; CDR3nt: TGTGCCAGCAGTTTGGTTCGGGAAAAACTGTTTTTT; CDR3aa: CASSLVREKLFF
j_gene: TRBJ2-7; d_gene: TRBD1; abundance: .; v_gene: TRBV10-3; len: 14; CDR3nt: TGTGCCATCAGCCTTGACAGGGGGCCCTACGAGCAGTACTTC; CDR3aa: CAISLDRGPYEQYF
j_gene: TRBJ2-7; d_gene: .; abundance: .; v_gene: TRBV27; len: 16; CDR3nt: TGTGCCAGCAGTTTATCACCCGGGGCGGGAAACCACGAGCAGTACTTC; CDR3aa: CASSLSPGAGNHEQYF
j_gene: TRBJ1-5; d_gene: .; abundance: .; v_gene: TRBV19; len: 18; CDR3nt: TGTGCCAGTAGTAAGGGGTGGGGCGAAACAGCCCTCATGGAGCCCCAGCATTTT; CDR3aa: CASSKGWGETALMEPQHF
j_gene: TRBJ1-1; d_gene: TRBD1; abundance: .; v_gene: TRBV27; len: 15; CDR3nt: TGTGCCAGCAGTCTGGGACAGACGATGAACACTGAAGCTTTCTTT; CDR3aa: CASSLGQTMNTEAFF
j_gene: TRBJ1-2; d_gene: .; abundance: .; v_gene: TRBV6-5; len: 16; CDR3nt: TGTGCCAGCAGTTACGGAGAGGGCCCCCCTAACTATGGCTACACCTTC; CDR3aa: CASSYGEGPPNYGYTF
j_gene: TRBJ2-5; d_gene: TRBD2; abundance: .; v_gene: TRBV7-8; len: 20; CDR3nt: TGTGCCAGCAGCTCCGGGGGGTTTAGCGGGAGGGCCTTCAGGCAAGAGACCCAGTACTTC; CDR3aa: CASSSGGFSGRAFRQETQYF
j_gene: TRBJ2-1; d_gene: TRBD2; abundance: .; v_gene: TRBV6-6; len: 15; CDR3nt: TGTGCCAGCAGTTACTATTCCGGGAGGGTAAATGAGCAGTTCTTC; CDR3aa: CASSYYSGRVNEQFF
j_gene: TRBJ2-4; d_gene: TRBD1; abundance: .; v_gene: TRBV5-1; len: 17; CDR3nt: TGCGCCAGCAGCACCTCCGGGACAGGGGGCAAGGAAAACATTCAGTACTTC; CDR3aa: CASSTSGTGGKENIQYF
j_gene: TRBJ1-5; d_gene: .; abundance: .; v_gene: TRBV7-2; len: 13; CDR3nt: TGTGCCAGCAGCTTAAGAGACAGTCAGCCCCAGCATTTT; CDR3aa: CASSLRDSQPQHF